The next 32 T cell receptor beta chains were all read from a single sample in a study of vaccination effects on CD4 cells after COVID-19. What these receptors recognize is not known. Following 10 days of culture, CD4+ T cells were isolated. Data came from immunoSEQ multiplex PCR; TCRdb stores just in-frame clones and leaves some out. Among about 25,000 clones, around 70% were seen once, and the ten largest hold 11%. This sample comprised CD4+ T cells from PBMCs cultured without peptide, obtained before COVID-19 vaccination. The origin of the receptors is a human donor who received a COVID-19 vaccine.

This chain links TRBV7-2 with TRBJ2-7; TRBD1 matches at 8 bases. The J segment lost 0 bases and the V segment lost 1 base, leaving 5 bases of the junction unmatched. Per germline, CDR1 SGHTA and CDR2 FQGNSA. This CDR3 spans 16 amino acids. The CDR3 sequence is CASSLVETGGSYEQYF. The CDR3 DNA reads TGTGCCAGCAGCTTAGTTGAAACAGGGGGCTCCTACGAGCAGTACTTC.

In its sample, this clone was seen a few times. The J gene is TRBJ1-5, the V gene TRBV28; no clear D gene. This CDR3 has 11 residues. Germline V gene data show CDR1 as MDHEN and CDR2 as SYDVKM. V was trimmed by 7 bases and J by 4 bases, leaving 5 bases between them. This CDR3 is CASTSNQPQHF. CDR3 DNA sequence: TGTGCCAGCACCTCTAATCAGCCCCAGCATTTT.

This chain joins TRBV2 and TRBJ1-2; the D is unclear. The germline V gene encodes CDR1 SNHLY and CDR2 FYNNEI. CDR3 length equals 11 residues. V gave up 6 bases and J gave up 2 bases, with 4 bases separating them. CDR3 protein: CASSRNYGYTF. As DNA, the CDR3 is TGTGCCAGCAGCCGGAACTATGGCTACACCTTC.

This clone was seen a handful of times. The chain uses TRBV27 and TRBJ1-2, with unresolved D. The CDR3 has 14 residues. The germline V gene has CDR1 MNHEY and CDR2 SMNVEV (reference sequence). V was pared by 1 base and J by 0 bases, with 6 bases between. Here the CDR3 reads CASSLFPANYGYTF. The CDR3 region has the DNA TGTGCCAGCAGTTTATTTCCAGCTAACTATGGCTACACCTTC.

This chain joins TRBV10-3 and TRBJ1-1, with TRBD1 identical over 7 bases. The V gene end was trimmed by 6 bases and the J gene end by 6 bases; junction bases not matched to a gene: 13. Germline-derived CDR1 and CDR2 are ENHRY and SYGVKD. The CDR3 length is 15 residues. The CDR3 is CAIRDNRGFQAEAFF. As DNA, the CDR3 is TGTGCCATCAGAGATAACAGGGGTTTCCAGGCTGAAGCTTTCTTT.

The J gene is TRBJ1-3, the V gene TRBV7-9, with a tentative D call TRBD1 (5 bases). The V gene lost 6 bases and the J gene lost 4 bases, with 10 bases spanning the gap. CDR1 and CDR2 from the germline V gene are SEHNR and FQNEAQ (reference sequence). The CDR3 extends over 13 amino acids. CDR3 amino acids: CASRETAGNTIYF. The CDR3 coding sequence is TGTGCCAGCAGAGAGACAGCCGGAAACACCATATATTTT. The full variable domain, its missing parts supplied by reference TRBV7-9 and TRBJ1-3, is DTGVSQNPRHKITKRGQNVTFRCDPISEHNRLYWYRQTLGQGPEFLTYFQNEAQLEKSRLLSDRFSAERPKGSFSTLEIQRTEQGDSAMYLCASRETAGNTIYFGEGSWLTVV.

CDR3: CASSELRDPVEQYF. The CDR3, as DNA: TGTGCCAGCAGTGAATTGAGGGACCCTGTCGAGCAGTACTTC. The V gene is TRBV25-1, the J gene TRBJ2-7, with D tentatively TRBD1 or TRBD2 (5 bases each). Germline V gene sequence: CDR1 MGHDK, CDR2 SYGVNS. The CDR3 loop spans 14 amino acids. The V end lost 1 base, the J end lost 6 bases, and 13 bases lay between the germline ends.

The J gene is TRBJ2-2, the V gene TRBV27; 9 nucleotides line up with TRBD1. The junction had 12 bases not matched to a gene; V was cut back by 8 bases and J by 5 bases. Germline CDR1 is MNHEY and CDR2 is SMNVEV (reference sequence). The CDR3 length is 16 residues. CDR3 protein: CASGRDRVSLTGELFF. Written as DNA, the CDR3 is TGTGCCAGCGGCCGGGACAGGGTCAGTCTAACCGGGGAGCTGTTTTTT.

The CDR3: CASSSTGGTHTEAFF. CDR3 in DNA: TGTGCCAGCAGCTCGACAGGGGGCACACACACTGAAGCTTTCTTT. The gene calls are TRBV7-2 and TRBJ1-1; 10 bases line up with TRBD1. In germline, CDR1 is SGHTA, CDR2 FQGNSA. Germline trimming cut 4 bases from V and 3 bases from J; bases unmatched to any gene: 5. The CDR3 extends over 15 amino acids.

This CDR3 is CASSFGGSGANVLTF. The DNA for the CDR3 is TGCGCCAGCAGCTTTGGGGGCTCTGGGGCCAACGTCCTGACTTTC. This rearrangement joins TRBV5-1 to TRBJ2-6; D assignment may be TRBD1 or TRBD2 (5 bases each). Trimming took 2 bases from V and 0 from J, leaving 6 bases between them. This CDR3 has 15 residues. Germline CDR1 is SGHRS and CDR2 is YFSETQ. Looking up the rest from reference TRBV5-1 and TRBJ2-6 gives the full variable domain: KAGVTQTPRYLIKTRGQQVTLSCSPISGHRSVSWYQQTPGQGLQFLFEYFSETQRNKGNFPGRFSGRQFSNSRSEMNVSTLELGDSALYLCASSFGGSGANVLTFGAGSRLTVL.

The V gene is TRBV4-1, the J gene TRBJ1-1, with 9 bases identical to TRBD1. This CDR3 comprises 15 residues. From germline, CDR1 is MGHRA and CDR2 YSYEKL. V lost 4 bases and J lost 2; bases outside the gene matches: 5. The CDR3 spells CASSPSQGANTEAFF. The CDR3 DNA reads TGCGCCAGCAGCCCGTCACAGGGGGCCAACACTGAAGCTTTCTTT.

The J gene is TRBJ1-4, the V gene TRBV7-2; no reliable D call. The germline V gene has CDR1 SGHTA and CDR2 FQGNSA. This CDR3 contains 14 residues. Trimming cost V 0 bases and J 7 bases, with 9 bases left between them. The CDR3 nucleotides read TGTGCCAGCAGCTTAGCAGGGATTGGTGAAAAACTGTTTTTT. This translates into CASSLAGIGEKLFF.

The rearrangement links TRBV30 to TRBJ1-4; a weak D match, TRBD1 (6 bases). The CDR3 is made up of 14 amino acids. The ends were cut back, 2 bases at V and 3 bases at J, with 10 bases in the middle. Germline V lookup: CDR1 GTSNPN, CDR2 SVGIG (reference sequence). CDR3 in amino acids: CAWSRGRSNEKLFF. CDR3 sequence (DNA): TGTGCCTGGAGTAGGGGGAGATCTAATGAAAAACTGTTTTTT.

The V and J genes are TRBV4-1 and TRBJ1-5, with D unresolved. The CDR3 contains 14 residues. With 2 bases removed from V and 3 bases from J, the gap between germline ends came to 8 bases. The V gene's germline CDR1 is MGHRA and CDR2 YSYEKL. CDR3 loop: CASSQLIINQPQHF. The CDR3 bases are TGCGCCAGCAGCCAACTGATAATCAATCAGCCCCAGCATTTT.

This clone was recorded once. This chain links TRBV10-3 with TRBJ2-7; a possible D gene is TRBD1 (6 bases). The CDR3 consists of 13 residues. The V gene's germline CDR1 is ENHRY and CDR2 SYGVKD. Trimming took 7 bases from V and 7 from J, leaving 17 bases between them. The CDR3 loop reads CAITTGGPGEQYF. CDR3 in DNA: TGTGCCATCACGACAGGTGGTCCTGGGGAGCAGTACTTC.

The chain couples TRBV2 to TRBJ2-7; D not resolved. This CDR3 has 13 residues. The germline V gene encodes CDR1 SNHLY and CDR2 FYNNEI. Trimming took 8 bases from V and 6 from J, leaving 17 bases between them. The CDR3 sequence is CASSLSTRAEQYF. The CDR3 nucleotides read TGTGCCAGCTCACTATCCACCCGGGCCGAGCAGTACTTC.

V and J are TRBV6-5 and TRBJ2-1; TRBD2 aligns across 14 bases. CDR3 length equals 15 residues. V gave up 6 bases and J gave up 8 bases; unmatched junction bases: 6. Germline CDR1 reads MNHEY; CDR2 reads SVGAGI. CDR3 residues: CASRIGLAGGDEQFF. The CDR3, as DNA: TGTGCCAGCAGGATCGGACTAGCGGGAGGCGATGAGCAGTTCTTC.

The V and J genes are TRBV30 and TRBJ1-6, with 7 nucleotides matching TRBD1. Germline assignment: CDR1 GTSNPN and CDR2 SVGIG (reference sequence). Trimming at V came to 4 bases and at J to 7 bases, leaving 1 base not matched to a gene. This CDR3 spans 12 amino acids. CDR3 sequence reads: CAWTGGNSPLHF. For the CDR3, the DNA is TGTGCCTGGACAGGGGGAAATTCACCCCTCCACTTT.

The chain recombines TRBV7-2 with TRBJ2-1; 11 bases line up with TRBD2. The CDR3 covers 16 residues. Trimming took 5 bases from V and 3 from J; bases not matched to a gene: 6. Germline CDR1 is SGHTA and CDR2 is FQGNSA. CDR3 amino acids: CASSPSGTSGYNEQFF. Written as DNA, the CDR3 is TGTGCCAGCAGCCCCTCCGGGACTAGCGGCTACAATGAGCAGTTCTTC. Drawing the rest from reference TRBV7-2 and TRBJ2-1, the complete variable domain is GAGVSQSPSNKVTEKGKDVELRCDPISGHTALYWYRQSLGQGLEFLIYFQGNSAPDKSGLPSDRFSAERTGGSVSTLTIQRTQQEDSAVYLCASSPSGTSGYNEQFFGPGTRLTVL.

This clone was counted once. This rearrangement joins TRBV11-3 to TRBJ2-1; either TRBD1 or TRBD2 may fit D (5 bases each). The germline V and J ends were trimmed by 4 bases and 4 bases, with 14 bases remaining between them. CDR1 and CDR2 (germline): SGHNT, YENEEA. The CDR3 has 15 residues. The DNA of the CDR3 is TGTGCCAGCAGCTCTGGGGACGGGCAATACAATGAGCAGTTCTTC. Translating it yields CASSSGDGQYNEQFF. Supplemented by reference TRBV11-3 and TRBJ2-1, the full variable domain reads EAGVVQSPRYKIIEKKQPVAFWCNPISGHNTLYWYLQNLGQGPELLIRYENEEAVDDSQLPKDRFSAERLKGVDSTLKIQPAELGDSAVYLCASSSGDGQYNEQFFGPGTRLTVL.

The rearrangement uses TRBV28 and TRBJ1-2; tentatively, D is TRBD1 (5 bases). The CDR3 has 12 residues. Per the germline V gene, CDR1 is MDHEN and CDR2 is SYDVKM. Trimming shortened V by 6 bases and J by 4 bases, and 9 bases separated the two germline ends. For the CDR3, the DNA is TGTGCCAGCAGCCGGGGCTCCTATGGCTACACCTTC. This encodes CASSRGSYGYTF.

The chain links TRBV19 to TRBJ2-2; D is possibly TRBD2 (5 bases). There are 16 residues in the CDR3. Trimming took 9 bases from V and 4 from J, leaving 21 bases between them. In germline, CDR1 is LNHDA, CDR2 SQIVND (reference sequence). CDR3 protein: CASHRLAGSGTGELFF. CDR3 nucleotides: TGTGCCAGCCATCGCTTGGCGGGCTCAGGCACCGGGGAGCTGTTTTTT. Based on the CDR3 plus reference TRBV19 and TRBJ2-2, the full variable domain is DGGITQSPKYLFRKEGQNVTLSCEQNLNHDAMYWYRQDPGQGLRLIYYSQIVNDFQKGDIAEGYSVSREKKESFPLTVTSAQKNPTAFYLCASHRLAGSGTGELFFGEGSRLTVL.

The chain carries TRBV7-3 and TRBJ2-5; D gene ambiguous. The CDR3 totals 13 residues. V gave up 3 bases and J gave up 2 bases, with 7 bases separating them. Germline CDR1 is SGHTA and CDR2 is FQGTGA. For the CDR3, the DNA is TGTGCCAGCAGCTTGAGCCCGCAAGAGACCCAGTACTTC. Its protein product is CASSLSPQETQYF.

The rearrangement joins TRBV4-3 to TRBJ1-1; D remains ambiguous. Germline V CDR1 and CDR2: LGHNA, YSLEER. Trimming left V 1 base short and J 0 bases short, with 9 bases between. The CDR3 has 15 residues. The CDR3 region is CASSQGGKMNTEAFF. The CDR3 bases are TGCGCCAGCAGCCAAGGAGGGAAAATGAACACTGAAGCTTTCTTT.

V is TRBV21-1 and J is TRBJ2-7; the D call TRBD2 from the table was never checked on the DNA. TRBV21-1 is flagged as a pseudogene. The CDR3 extends over 17 amino acids. The CDR3 coding sequence is TGTGCCAGCAGCAAGGGACTAGCGGGAGGCACTCACCACGAGCAGTACTTC. Amino acid sequence: CASSKGLAGGTHHEQYF.

The V and J genes are TRBV2 and TRBJ2-3; the match to TRBD1 covers 7 bases. CDR1 and CDR2 from the germline V gene are SNHLY and FYNNEI. Germline trimming cut 10 bases from V and 2 bases from J; bases unmatched to any gene: 6. The CDR3 sequence is 13 residues long. The CDR3 nucleotides are TGTGCCACCGGGACAGCGCTCACAGATACGCAGTATTTT. Translating it yields CATGTALTDTQYF.

In DNA form, the CDR3 reads TGCGCCAGCAGCCAGGGAGTTAGCGATTCAGATACGCAGTATTTT. Protein: CASSQGVSDSDTQYF. The chain combines TRBV4-1 with TRBJ2-3; perhaps TRBD2 as D (5 bases). Germline V gene sequence: CDR1 MGHRA, CDR2 YSYEKL. The CDR3 runs to 15 residues. Trimming took 3 bases from V and 4 from J, leaving 14 bases between them.

The chain combines TRBV6-5 with TRBJ2-7, with D unclear. Germline V lookup: CDR1 MNHEY, CDR2 SVGAGI. V was cut by 0 bases and J by 4 bases, with 16 bases left in between. CDR3 length: 16 amino acids. The CDR3 here is CASSYSGGQPEYEQYF. Written as DNA, the CDR3 is TGTGCCAGCAGTTACTCGGGCGGCCAACCCGAGTACGAGCAGTACTTC.

This clone was detected only a few times. The CDR3 is CASSLVDATYEQYF. The CDR3, as DNA: TGCGCCAGCAGCTTGGTGGATGCTACCTACGAGCAGTACTTC. The J gene is TRBJ2-7, the V gene TRBV5-1; D is uncertain. CDR1 and CDR2 (germline): SGHRS, YFSETQ. The CDR3 has 14 amino acids. The V end lost 0 bases, the J end lost 2 bases, and 9 bases lay between the germline ends.

This rearrangement joins TRBV6-5 to TRBJ2-1; 9 bases match TRBD1. The V gene's germline CDR1 is MNHEY and CDR2 SVGAGI. The CDR3 covers 12 residues. With V trimmed by 11 bases and J by 8 bases, 7 bases remained unmatched. CDR3 DNA sequence: TGTGCCGGCGACAGGGGGGGCGATGAGCAGTTCTTC. Its translation is CAGDRGGDEQFF.

In this sample, this clone turned up once. The rearrangement links TRBV6-5 to TRBJ1-3; 7 nucleotides line up with TRBD1. The germline V gene has CDR1 MNHEY and CDR2 SVGAGI. V dropped 5 bases and J dropped 3; count of bases not matched to a gene: 7. This CDR3 has 15 residues. The CDR3: CASSITGAGGNTIYF. The CDR3 nucleotides read TGTGCCAGCAGTATAACAGGGGCAGGTGGAAACACCATATATTTT.

The CDR3 sequence: CASSVGSGPNTGELFF. The CDR3 DNA reads as TGTGCCAGCAGCGTAGGCTCGGGACCGAACACCGGGGAGCTGTTTTTT. The chain employs TRBV9 and TRBJ2-2; D may be TRBD1 or TRBD2 (5 bases each). This CDR3 contains 16 residues. V was trimmed by 0 bases and J by 0 bases, leaving 9 bases between them. The V gene's germline CDR1 is SGDLS and CDR2 YYNGEE.